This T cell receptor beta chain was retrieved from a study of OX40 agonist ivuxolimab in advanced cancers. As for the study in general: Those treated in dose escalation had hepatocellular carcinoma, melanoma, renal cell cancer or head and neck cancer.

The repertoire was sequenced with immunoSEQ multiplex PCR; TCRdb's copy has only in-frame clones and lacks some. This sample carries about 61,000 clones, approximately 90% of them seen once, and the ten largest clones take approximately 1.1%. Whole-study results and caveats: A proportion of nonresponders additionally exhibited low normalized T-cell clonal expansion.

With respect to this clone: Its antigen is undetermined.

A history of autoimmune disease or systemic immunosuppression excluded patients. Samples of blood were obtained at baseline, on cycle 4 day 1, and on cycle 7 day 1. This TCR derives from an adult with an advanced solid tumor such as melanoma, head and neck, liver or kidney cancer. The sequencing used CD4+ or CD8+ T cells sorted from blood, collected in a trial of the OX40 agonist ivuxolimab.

The CDR3 loop is CASSPPGTANTGELFF. For the CDR3, the DNA is TGCGCCAGCAGCCCCCCCGGGACGGCGAACACCGGGGAGCTGTTTTTT. J is TRBJ2-2 and V is TRBV5-1, with D perhaps matching TRBD1 or TRBD2 (5 bases each). Trimming took off 4 bases at V and 0 bases at J, with 13 bases between the two ends. CDR1 SGHRS and CDR2 YFSETQ come from the germline V gene. The CDR3 has 16 residues.